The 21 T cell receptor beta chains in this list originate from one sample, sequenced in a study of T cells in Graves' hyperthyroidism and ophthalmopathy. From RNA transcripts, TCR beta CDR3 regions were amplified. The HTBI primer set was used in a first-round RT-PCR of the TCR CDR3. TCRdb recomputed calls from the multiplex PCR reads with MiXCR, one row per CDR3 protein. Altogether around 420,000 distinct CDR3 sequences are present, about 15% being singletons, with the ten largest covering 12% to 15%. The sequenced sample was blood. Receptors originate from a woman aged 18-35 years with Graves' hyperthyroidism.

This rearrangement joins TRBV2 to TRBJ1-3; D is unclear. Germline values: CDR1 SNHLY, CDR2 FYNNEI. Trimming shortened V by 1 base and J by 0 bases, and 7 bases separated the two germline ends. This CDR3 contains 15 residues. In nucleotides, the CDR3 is TGTGCCAGCAGTGAAGAGGCAGCCTCTGGAAACACCATATATTTT. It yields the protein CASSEEAASGNTIYF. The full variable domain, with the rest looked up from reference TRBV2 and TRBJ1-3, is EPEVTQTPSHQVTQMGQEVILRCVPISNHLYFYWYRQILGQKVEFLVSFYNNEISEKSEIFDDQFSVERPDGSNFTLKIRSTKLEDSAMYFCASSEEAASGNTIYFGEGSWLTVV.

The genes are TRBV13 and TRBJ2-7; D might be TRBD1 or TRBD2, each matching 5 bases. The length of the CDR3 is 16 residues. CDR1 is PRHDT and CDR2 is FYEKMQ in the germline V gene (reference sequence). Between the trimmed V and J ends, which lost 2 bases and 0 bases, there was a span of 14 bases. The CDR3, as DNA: TGTGCCAGCAGCTTAAACCGGGACGGAATCTCCTACGAGCAGTACTTC. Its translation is CASSLNRDGISYEQYF.

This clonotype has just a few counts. The CDR3 spells CSVWTNQETQYF. In DNA form, the CDR3 reads TGCAGCGTTTGGACTAATCAAGAGACCCAGTACTTC. J is TRBJ2-5 and V is TRBV29-1; weak D call: TRBD2 (6 bases). Germline CDR1 is SQVTM and CDR2 is ANQGSEA. Trimming removed 5 bases at V and 2 bases at J, with 9 bases between. This CDR3 is 12 amino acids long. The full variable domain, with the rest looked up from reference TRBV29-1 and TRBJ2-5, is SAVISQKPSRDICQRGTSLTIQCQVDSQVTMMFWYRQQPGQSLTLIATANQGSEATYESGFVIDKFPISRPNLTFSTLTVSNMSPEDSSIYLCSVWTNQETQYFGPGTRLLVL.

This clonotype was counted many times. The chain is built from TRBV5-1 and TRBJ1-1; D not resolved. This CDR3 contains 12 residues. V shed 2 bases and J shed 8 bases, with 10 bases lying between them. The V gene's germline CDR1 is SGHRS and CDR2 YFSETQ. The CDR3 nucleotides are TGCGCCAGCAGCTTAGACCATGGAGAAGCTTTCTTT. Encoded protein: CASSLDHGEAFF.

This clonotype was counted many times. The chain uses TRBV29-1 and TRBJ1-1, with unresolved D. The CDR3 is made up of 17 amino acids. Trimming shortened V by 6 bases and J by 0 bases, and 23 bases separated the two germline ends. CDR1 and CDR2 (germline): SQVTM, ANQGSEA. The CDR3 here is CSVEPTFRSTMNTEAFF. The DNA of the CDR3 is TGCAGCGTCGAACCGACCTTTCGATCGACCATGAACACTGAAGCTTTCTTT.

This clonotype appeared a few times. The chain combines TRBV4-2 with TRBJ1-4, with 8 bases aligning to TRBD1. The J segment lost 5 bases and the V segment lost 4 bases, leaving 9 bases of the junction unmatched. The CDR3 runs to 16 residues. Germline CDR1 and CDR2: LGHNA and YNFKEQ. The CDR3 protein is CASSPGRAGGNEKLFF. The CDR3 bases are TGTGCCAGCAGCCCCGGTCGCGCAGGGGGCAATGAAAAACTGTTTTTT.

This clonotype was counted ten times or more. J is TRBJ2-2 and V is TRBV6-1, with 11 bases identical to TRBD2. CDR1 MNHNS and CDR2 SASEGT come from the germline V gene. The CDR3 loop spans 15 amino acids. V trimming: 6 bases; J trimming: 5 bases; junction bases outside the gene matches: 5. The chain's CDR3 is CASSPTSGRTGELFF. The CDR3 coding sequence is TGTGCCAGCAGCCCTACTAGCGGGAGAACCGGGGAGCTGTTTTTT.

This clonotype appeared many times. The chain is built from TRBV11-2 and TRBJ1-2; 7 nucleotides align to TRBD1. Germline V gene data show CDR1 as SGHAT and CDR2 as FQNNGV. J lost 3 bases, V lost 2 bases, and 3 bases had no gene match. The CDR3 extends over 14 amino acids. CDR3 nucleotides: TGTGCCAGCAGCTTAACTAGGGGGCACTATGGCTACACCTTC. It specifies CASSLTRGHYGYTF.

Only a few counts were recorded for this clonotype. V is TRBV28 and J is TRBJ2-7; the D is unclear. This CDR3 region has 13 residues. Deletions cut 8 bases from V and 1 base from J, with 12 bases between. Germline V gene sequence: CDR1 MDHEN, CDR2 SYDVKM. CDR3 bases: TGTGCCAGCCTAGATTTGGGTTCCTACGAGCAGTACTTC. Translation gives CASLDLGSYEQYF.

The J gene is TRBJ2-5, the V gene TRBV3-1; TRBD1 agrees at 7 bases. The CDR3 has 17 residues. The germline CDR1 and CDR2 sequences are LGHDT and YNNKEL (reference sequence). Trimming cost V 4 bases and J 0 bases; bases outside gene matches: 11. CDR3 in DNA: TGTGCCAGCAGCCCTCAACCGGGACAGACCTACCAAGAGACCCAGTACTTC. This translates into CASSPQPGQTYQETQYF.

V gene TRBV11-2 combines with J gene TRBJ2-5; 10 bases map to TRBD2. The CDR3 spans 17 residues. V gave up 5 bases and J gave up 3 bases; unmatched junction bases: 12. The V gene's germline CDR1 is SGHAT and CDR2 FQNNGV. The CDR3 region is CASSKGVSLAGEETQYF. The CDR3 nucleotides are TGTGCCAGCAGCAAAGGGGTATCGCTAGCGGGAGAAGAGACCCAGTACTTC.

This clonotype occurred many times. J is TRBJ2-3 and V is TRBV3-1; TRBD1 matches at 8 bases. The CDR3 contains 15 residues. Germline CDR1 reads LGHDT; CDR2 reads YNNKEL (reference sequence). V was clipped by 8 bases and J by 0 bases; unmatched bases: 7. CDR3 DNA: TGTGCCAGCCGCGGCAGGGGGCTCAGCACAGATACGCAGTATTTT. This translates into CASRGRGLSTDTQYF.

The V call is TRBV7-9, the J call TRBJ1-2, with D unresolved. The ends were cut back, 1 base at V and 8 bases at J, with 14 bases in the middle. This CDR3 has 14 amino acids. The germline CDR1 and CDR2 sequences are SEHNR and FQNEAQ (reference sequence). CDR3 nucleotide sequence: TGTGCCAGCAGCTTAGATGGGCCCGCCGGGGGCTACACCTTC. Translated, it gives CASSLDGPAGGYTF.

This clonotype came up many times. The CDR3 protein is CASRRQPTGIGGYTF. In nucleotides, the CDR3 is TGTGCCAGCAGACGCCAACCCACAGGGATAGGTGGCTACACCTTC. This rearrangement joins TRBV27 to TRBJ1-2, with TRBD1 as a possible D gene (6 bases). Germline V CDR1 and CDR2: MNHEY, SMNVEV (reference sequence). The length of the CDR3 is 15 residues. V lost 6 bases and J 7 bases, leaving 21 bases between the germline ends.

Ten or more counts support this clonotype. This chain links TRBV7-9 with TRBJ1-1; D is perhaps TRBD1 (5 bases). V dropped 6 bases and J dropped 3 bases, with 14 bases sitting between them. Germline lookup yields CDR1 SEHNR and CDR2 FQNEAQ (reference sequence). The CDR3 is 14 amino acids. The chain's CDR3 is CASSSLGGHTEAFF. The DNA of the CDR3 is TGTGCCAGCAGTTCGCTTGGGGGACACACTGAAGCTTTCTTT.

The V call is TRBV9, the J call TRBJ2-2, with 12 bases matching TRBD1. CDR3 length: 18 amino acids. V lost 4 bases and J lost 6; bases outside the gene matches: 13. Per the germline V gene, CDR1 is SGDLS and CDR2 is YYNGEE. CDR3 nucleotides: TGTGCCAGCAGCTTCCGGGACAGGGGGCTGACGATCTCCGGGGAGCTGTTTTTT. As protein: CASSFRDRGLTISGELFF.

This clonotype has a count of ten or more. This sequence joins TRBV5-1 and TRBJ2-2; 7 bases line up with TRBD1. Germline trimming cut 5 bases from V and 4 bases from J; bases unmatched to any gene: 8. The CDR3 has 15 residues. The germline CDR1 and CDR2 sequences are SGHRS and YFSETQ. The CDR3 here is CASREGASGTGELFF. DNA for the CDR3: TGCGCCAGCAGAGAGGGGGCGAGCGGCACCGGGGAGCTGTTTTTT.

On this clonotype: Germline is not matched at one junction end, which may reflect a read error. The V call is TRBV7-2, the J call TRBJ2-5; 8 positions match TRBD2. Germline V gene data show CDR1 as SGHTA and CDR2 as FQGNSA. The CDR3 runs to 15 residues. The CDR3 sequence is CASNLEAGGQETQYF. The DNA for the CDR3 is TGTGCCAGCAACTTAGAGGCGGGGGGCCAAGAGACCCAGTACTTC.

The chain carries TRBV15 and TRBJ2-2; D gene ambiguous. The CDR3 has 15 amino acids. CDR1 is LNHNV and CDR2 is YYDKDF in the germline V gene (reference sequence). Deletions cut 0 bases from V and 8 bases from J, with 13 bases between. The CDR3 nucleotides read TGTGCCACCAGCAGAGATGTGGCTAGTTCTGGGGAGCTGTTTTTT. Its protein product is CATSRDVASSGELFF.

The CDR3 nucleotides read TGTGCCAGCAGCCGGGGGGGGAGTCAGGAGACCCAGTACTTC. Its translation is CASSRGGSQETQYF. The chain uses TRBV9 and TRBJ2-5; 8 bases agree with TRBD2. The length of the CDR3 is 14 residues. Per germline, CDR1 SGDLS and CDR2 YYNGEE. The V segment lost 4 bases and the J segment 5 bases; nucleotides outside the gene matches: 7.

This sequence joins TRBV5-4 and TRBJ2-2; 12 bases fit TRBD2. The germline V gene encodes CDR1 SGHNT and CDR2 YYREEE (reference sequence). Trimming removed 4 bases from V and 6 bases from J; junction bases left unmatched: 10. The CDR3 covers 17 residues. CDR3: CASSPTRLAGDSGELFF. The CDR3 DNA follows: TGTGCCAGCAGCCCGACGAGACTAGCGGGGGATTCCGGGGAGCTGTTTTTT.